These T cell receptor beta chains were read from a single sample in a study of blood T cell repertoires in COVID-19. TCRdb's copy holds only in-frame clones and misses some; the assay was immunoSEQ multiplex PCR. This table has some 530,000 clones, about 88% appearing once. Sequenced sample: PBMCs or T cells enriched from blood (not recorded which). The receptors stem from a woman aged 60-75 years who had recovered from COVID-19. CDR3s include the opening cysteine and the closing phenylalanine or tryptophan. A D gene is named only where the DNA matches it firmly. Clone size is not always given. Where it is, it says once, few, many or a class for expanded clones.

D,size,J,V,DNA,CDR3
TRBD1,once,TRBJ1-1,TRBV19,TGTGCCAGTAGTATAACAGGGGGCACTGAAGCTTTCTTT,CASSITGGTEAFF
TRBD1,.,TRBJ2-2,TRBV5-1,TGCGCCAGCAGCCCAACAGGGGGCGCAGGCGGGGAGCTGTTTTTT,CASSPTGGAGGELFF
TRBD2,.,TRBJ2-1,TRBV2,TGTGCCAGCAGCCCGAGCCCAGCGGGGGGGCGAAATGAGCAGTTCTTC,CASSPSPAGGRNEQFF
.,.,TRBJ1-2,TRBV19,TGTGCCAGTAGTTTGCCAGGACAGCATCTCTATGGCTACACCTTC,CASSLPGQHLYGYTF
.,.,TRBJ1-4,TRBV2,TGTGCCAGCAGTCCTATCCCATCGGCAACTAATGAAAAACTGTTTTTT,CASSPIPSATNEKLFF
TRBD1,.,TRBJ2-3,TRBV9,TGTGCCAGCAGCGTAGGGGGGACAGCTCGCACAGATACGCAGTATTTT,CASSVGGTARTDTQYF
.,.,TRBJ2-1,TRBV19,TGTGCCAGTAGCCTAGGGGGATCCTACAATGAGCAGTTCTTC,CASSLGGSYNEQFF
.,few,TRBJ1-1,TRBV4-2,TGTGCCAGCAGCCAAGATCTAACCCCCCACACTGAAGCTTTCTTT,CASSQDLTPHTEAFF
TRBD1,.,TRBJ2-3,TRBV2,TGTGCCACCAGTAGACAGGGGGCGCGAGGAGATACGCAGTATTTT,CATSRQGARGDTQYF
.,once,TRBJ1-3,TRBV12-5,TGTGCTAGTGGTTTGGCGACAGCCGAAAGGACTGGAAACACCATATATTTT,CASGLATAERTGNTIYF
TRBD1,.,TRBJ2-1,TRBV4-1,TGCGCCAGCAGCCAAGCGATCGGACAGGGTTGGGGCAATGAGCAGTTCTTC,CASSQAIGQGWGNEQFF
.,.,TRBJ1-6,TRBV21-1,TGTGCCAGCAGCAAAGCTATCCGCGAGTATAATTCACCCCTCCACTTT,CASSKAIREYNSPLHF
TRBD1,.,TRBJ1-5,TRBV19,TGTGCCAGTAGTATAGGGGTTGGACAGGGCCATCAGCCCCAGCATTTT,CASSIGVGQGHQPQHF
.,.,TRBJ2-7,TRBV30,TGTGCCTGGTCCGGGACACCCTACGAGCAGTACTTC,CAWSGTPYEQYF
TRBD1,.,TRBJ1-2,TRBV30,TGTGCCTGGAGTGGGGACAGGACCTCAAGGTCCCCGTATGGCTACACCTTC,CAWSGDRTSRSPYGYTF
.,.,TRBJ1-1,TRBV6-1,TGTGCCAGCAGTGAATTTCTTCTCCGGGGCACTGAAGCTTTCTTT,CASSEFLLRGTEAFF
.,once,TRBJ2-3,TRBV2,TGTGCCAGCAGACGAGTAACGGCGGCAGATACGCAGTATTTT,CASRRVTAADTQYF
.,.,TRBJ2-5,TRBV24-1,TGTGCCACCAGTGGCAGGGGCAGCCAAGAGACCCAGTACTTC,CATSGRGSQETQYF
.,once,TRBJ1-1,TRBV6-5,TGTGCCAGCAGTTACTCTTTTGGTGTTCTACTTGAAGCTTTCTTT,CASSYSFGVLLEAFF
TRBD1,.,TRBJ2-6,TRBV27,TGTGCCAGCAGTCCATCGGGACAGGGGCCAGAATCTGGGGCCAACGTCCTGACTTTC,CASSPSGQGPESGANVLTF
.,.,TRBJ2-2,TRBV3-1/TRBV3-2,TGTGCCACAACTACAGGGCAGGGAACCGGGGAGCTGTTTTTT,CATTTGQGTGELFF
.,.,TRBJ2-2,TRBV5-1,TGCGCCAGCAGCTTTATAACAGGGAGGGACACCGGGGAGCTGTTTTTT,CASSFITGRDTGELFF
.,.,TRBJ2-2,TRBV11-2,TGTGCCAGCAGCTTAGGATGGGTGGGAGACACCGGGGAGCTGTTTTTT,CASSLGWVGDTGELFF
.,once,TRBJ1-4,TRBV5-6,TGTGCCAGCAGCTTGGACAGGCGACCTAATGAAAAACTGTTTTTT,CASSLDRRPNEKLFF
.,.,TRBJ1-3,TRBV7-8,TGTGCCAGCAGCTTAGAAGGTTCCAGGGGAAAGAATTTT,CASSLEGSRGKNF
TRBD2,.,TRBJ2-2,TRBV28,TGTGCCAGCGCCCCGGGGGGGGCTGGCACCGGGGAGCTGTTTTTT,CASAPGGAGTGELFF
.,.,TRBJ1-2,TRBV7-8,TGTGCCAGCAGCTTAGGAAGGATGCGGACAGTCCTGAATCGGTTCTATGGCTACACCTTC,CASSLGRMRTVLNRFYGYTF
TRBD1,.,TRBJ1-5,TRBV28,TGTGCCAGCACCTCCTATCTAGGACAGGGCTTTCAGCCCCAGCATTTT,CASTSYLGQGFQPQHF
.,.,TRBJ1-1,TRBV7-2,TGTGCCAGCAGCGCCTACGGGAACACTGAAGCTTTCTTT,CASSAYGNTEAFF
TRBD1,few,TRBJ1-1,TRBV25-1,TGTGCCAGCAGTGGGACAGGGGGAAACACTGAAGCTTTCTTT,CASSGTGGNTEAFF
.,.,TRBJ1-1,TRBV7-9,TGTGCCAGCAGCTTAGGACTGGGTGGAAACACTGAAGCTTTCTTT,CASSLGLGGNTEAFF
TRBD2,.,TRBJ2-1,TRBV2,TGTGCCAGCAGTGCCCGGGGGACTAGCGGGGGGTTCAATGAGCAGTTCTTC,CASSARGTSGGFNEQFF
TRBD1,.,TRBJ2-5,TRBV6-4,TGTGCCAGCAGTCGGGACAGGGGTTCGGAGACCCAGTACTTC,CASSRDRGSETQYF
TRBD2,once,TRBJ2-5,TRBV7-2,TGTGCCAGCAGCAGCCGACTAGCGGGGGGAGAGACCCAGTACTTC,CASSSRLAGGETQYF
TRBD1,.,TRBJ2-4,TRBV30,TGTGCCTGGAGTGTACAGGGGATAGCCAAAAACATTCAGTACTTC,CAWSVQGIAKNIQYF